Listed here are 25 T cell receptor beta chains from one sample, sequenced in a study of CD8 T cells in ankylosing spondylitis. Overall study findings and caveats: In ankylosing spondylitis blood, a motif of seven to nine highly homologous TCR beta variants appeared characteristic.

No antigen has been identified for these receptors. TCRdb processed the 5' RACE reads anew with MiXCR; each CDR3 protein has one entry. The repertoire holds hundreds of thousands of distinct CDR3 sequences, with 12% as singletons. Specimen: blood, either unsorted or a sorted T cell fraction (not recorded which). All receptors come from a male donor with ankylosing spondylitis.

This chain links TRBV21-1 with TRBJ2-7. TRBV21-1 is designated a pseudogene. The CDR3 is 11 amino acids. CDR3 protein: CASSTIYEQYF. DNA for the CDR3: TGTGCCAGCAGCACGATTTACGAGCAGTACTTC.

This clonotype was found a few times. V usage is TRBV6-2 or TRBV6-3 and J usage is TRBJ2-7; TRBD2 is a possible D gene (5 bases). CDR1 and CDR2 from the germline V gene are MNHEY and SVGEGT. The CDR3 consists of 15 residues. V lost 2 bases and J 1 base, leaving 12 bases between the germline ends. CDR3 loop: CASSYNLAGSYEQYF. As DNA, the CDR3 is TGTGCCAGCAGTTACAATCTAGCCGGGTCCTACGAGCAGTACTTC.

In this sample, this clonotype turned up many times. This chain links TRBV5-1 with TRBJ2-3; no definite D call. The CDR3 is 15 amino acids. Germline V gene lookup returns CDR1 SGHRS and CDR2 YFSETQ. V was shortened by 2 bases and J by 4 bases, with 14 bases between the two germline ends. CDR3 nucleotides: TGCGCCAGCAGCTTTTGGAGATCTGGGGCAGATACGCAGTATTTT. Its translation: CASSFWRSGADTQYF.

This chain connects TRBV28 to TRBJ2-7; no definite D call. V was trimmed by 6 bases and J by 5 bases, leaving 11 bases between them. This CDR3 has 12 amino acids. The germline V gene has CDR1 MDHEN and CDR2 SYDVKM. The CDR3 protein is CASRKGPNEQYF. The CDR3 DNA follows: TGTGCCAGCAGGAAGGGCCCCAACGAGCAGTACTTC.

Comment on this clonotype: Germline is not matched at one junction end, which may reflect a read error. The chain couples TRBV20-1 to TRBJ2-1; the D is unclear. The V gene's germline CDR1 is DFQATT and CDR2 SNEGSKA (reference sequence). The CDR3 has 16 amino acids. For the CDR3, the DNA is TGCTGTGCTAGAGATGCCGGACGGAGCTCCTACAATGAGCAGTTCTTC. Its protein product is CCARDAGRSSYNEQFF.

This chain joins TRBV6-1 and TRBJ2-5, with 11 bases identical to TRBD2. In germline, CDR1 is MNHNS, CDR2 SASEGT. V shed 7 bases, J shed 3 bases, and the junction held 7 bases outside the gene matches. CDR3 size: 15 residues. Here the CDR3 DNA reads TGTGCCAGCATCCCTAGACTAGCGGGAAAAGAGACCCAGTACTTC. Translated: CASIPRLAGKETQYF.

The table lists this clonotype with a few counts. This chain joins TRBV7-6 and TRBJ1-6, with unresolved D. Germline V gives CDR1 SGHVS, CDR2 FNYEAQ. Trimming took off 1 base at V and 8 bases at J, with 6 bases between the two ends. CDR3 size: 13 residues. The DNA of the CDR3 is TGTGCCAGCAGCTTAGGATCACATTCACCCCTCCACTTT. It specifies CASSLGSHSPLHF. Full variable domain (missing parts from reference TRBV7-6 and TRBJ1-6): GAGVSQSPRYKVTKRGQDVALRCDPISGHVSLYWYRQALGQGPEFLTYFNYEAQQDKSGLPNDRFSAERPEGSISTLTIQRTEQRDSAMYRCASSLGSHSPLHFGNGTRLTVT.

There are many counts of this clonotype. The chain is built from TRBV29-1 and TRBJ2-7; no firm D call. V lost 4 bases and J lost 0, with 10 bases in between. CDR1 is SQVTM, CDR2 ANQGSEA, per germline. The CDR3 has 13 residues. Written as DNA, the CDR3 is TGCAGCGTTGGGACGGAAATCTCCTACGAGCAGTACTTC. It translates to CSVGTEISYEQYF.

The rearrangement joins TRBV7-6 to TRBJ2-5; 8 bases are a match to TRBD2. Germline CDR1 SGHVS, CDR2 FNYEAQ. V lost 0 bases, J lost 2 bases, and 11 bases stayed unmatched. CDR3 size: 18 residues. DNA of the CDR3: TGTGCCAGCAGCTTAGCACCTCCTGGGACGGGAGGGCAAGAGACCCAGTACTTC. It encodes CASSLAPPGTGGQETQYF.

The V gene is TRBV20-1, the J gene TRBJ2-3, with 9 bases matching TRBD2. The CDR3 is 15 amino acids. With 5 bases clipped from V and 2 bases from J, the junction kept 8 bases outside the gene matches. Germline CDR1 is DFQATT and CDR2 is SNEGSKA (reference sequence). In DNA, the CDR3 is TGCAGTGCTCCCCTAGCGGGGAGTGTCACAGATACGCAGTATTTT. This codes for CSAPLAGSVTDTQYF.

This clonotype was picked up a small number of times. This chain links TRBV7-2 with TRBJ2-1, with 8 nucleotides matching TRBD2. The V segment lost 1 base and the J segment 10 bases; nucleotides outside the gene matches: 15. Germline V CDR1 and CDR2: SGHTA, FQGNSA. There are 17 residues in the CDR3. In nucleotides, the CDR3 is TGTGCCAGCAGCTTAGGGAGACCAGGAGCGGGAGAGGGCGAGCAGTTCTTC. This codes for CASSLGRPGAGEGEQFF.

The V gene is TRBV6-5, the J gene TRBJ1-1, with D perhaps TRBD1 (5 bases). CDR3 length: 14 amino acids. The V end lost 0 bases, the J end lost 5 bases, and 10 bases lay between the germline ends. CDR1 is MNHEY, CDR2 SVGAGI, per germline. The CDR3 loop reads CASSYSMGDTEAFF. CDR3 coding DNA: TGTGCCAGCAGTTACTCGATGGGGGATACTGAAGCTTTCTTT.

Points on this clonotype: Relative to the germline gene, one junction end is altered; a read error may explain this. V and J are TRBV6-1 and TRBJ1-4; 7 bases are shared with TRBD1. The CDR3 totals 16 residues. From germline, CDR1 is MNHNS and CDR2 SASEGT. Written as DNA, the CDR3 is TGTACCAGCAGTGCCCCTCGACAGGGTCGATATGAAAAACTGTTTTTT. Translated: CTSSAPRQGRYEKLFF.

This clonotype was observed a few times. J is TRBJ2-3 and V is TRBV7-8; unclear D gene. Per germline, CDR1 SGHVS and CDR2 FQNEAQ. The CDR3 extends over 17 amino acids. V lost 1 base and J 2 bases, leaving 16 bases between the germline ends. CDR3 in DNA: TGTGCCAGCAGCTTAGGGGTACTGCGCTCTTTCACAGATACGCAGTATTTT. This translates into CASSLGVLRSFTDTQYF.

The chain combines TRBV5-1 with TRBJ1-1; D is ambiguous. The V end lost 1 base, the J end lost 4 bases, and 8 bases lay between the germline ends. The germline V gene has CDR1 SGHRS and CDR2 YFSETQ. The CDR3 is 13 residues long. CDR3 in amino acids: CASSLPEGTEAFF. Written as DNA, the CDR3 is TGCGCCAGCAGCTTGCCTGAGGGCACTGAAGCTTTCTTT.

This clonotype has only a few counts. This chain connects TRBV5-6 to TRBJ1-1; a weak D match, TRBD1 (6 bases). CDR3 length equals 16 residues. The ends were cut back, 4 bases at V and 3 bases at J, with 19 bases in the middle. Germline CDR1 is SGHDT and CDR2 is YYEEEE. CDR3 loop: CASSPRGGGVYTEAFF. The CDR3 DNA is TGTGCCAGCAGCCCGAGGGGAGGGGGTGTGTACACTGAAGCTTTCTTT.

Only a few counts were recorded for this clonotype. The rearrangement joins TRBV6-2 or TRBV6-3 to TRBJ1-1; TRBD1 matches 7 bases. With V trimmed by 6 bases and J by 5 bases, 6 bases remained unmatched. Germline-derived CDR1 and CDR2 are MNHEY and SVGEGT. This CDR3 region has 13 residues. The CDR3 DNA sequence: TGTGCCAGCAGAGAGGGGGCAGAAACTGAAGCTTTCTTT. It codes for CASREGAETEAFF.

This chain links TRBV7-2 with TRBJ1-2; 8 nucleotides line up with TRBD1. V lost 5 bases, J lost 7 bases, and 15 bases stayed unmatched. Germline V gene sequence: CDR1 SGHTA, CDR2 FQGNSA. This CDR3 region has 16 residues. The CDR3 sequence: CASSPRTGGERGGYTF. DNA for the CDR3: TGTGCCAGCAGCCCCCGAACAGGGGGGGAAAGAGGTGGCTACACCTTC.

This clonotype was seen only a few times. The V call is TRBV5-1, the J call TRBJ2-5, with no clear D. Trimming cost V 2 bases and J 6 bases, with 11 bases left between them. The CDR3 loop spans 13 amino acids. CDR1 and CDR2 from the germline V gene are SGHRS and YFSETQ. The CDR3, as DNA: TGCGCCAGCAGCTTAAGGGAAGGGCAGACCCAGTACTTC. This codes for CASSLREGQTQYF.

The CDR3 nucleotides are TGTGCCAGCAGCTTATTTGGCGGGGGCTACGAGCAGTACTTC. It translates to CASSLFGGGYEQYF. The chain links TRBV7-9 to TRBJ2-7, with 7 positions matching TRBD2. Germline CDR1 and CDR2: SEHNR and FQNEAQ (reference sequence). The CDR3 contains 14 residues. The V segment lost 2 bases and the J segment 3 bases; nucleotides outside the gene matches: 4.

This clonotype was seen only once. The V gene is TRBV6-5, the J gene TRBJ1-1; a possible D gene is TRBD1 (5 bases). The V end lost 4 bases, the J end lost 3 bases, and 12 bases lay between the germline ends. This CDR3 has 14 amino acids. CDR1 is MNHEY, CDR2 SVGAGI, per germline. CDR3 in amino acids: CASSSPPQDTEAFF. The CDR3 bases are TGTGCCAGCAGTTCACCCCCACAGGACACTGAAGCTTTCTTT.

Ten or more counts support this clonotype. The rearrangement uses TRBV4-3 and TRBJ2-5; perhaps TRBD2 as D (6 bases). This CDR3 contains 13 residues. The V end lost 4 bases, the J end lost 3 bases, and 9 bases lay between the germline ends. Looked up from germline, CDR1 is LGHNA and CDR2 is YSLEER. Written as DNA, the CDR3 is TGCGCCAGCAGCCCGGGGGTGAAAGAGACCCAGTACTTC. Translation: CASSPGVKETQYF.

The table lists this clonotype with a few counts. J is TRBJ2-3 and V is TRBV6-1; no firm D call. V was shortened by 6 bases and J by 0 bases, with 10 bases between the two germline ends. CDR1 is MNHNS, CDR2 SASEGT, per germline. The CDR3 is made up of 14 amino acids. In nucleotides, the CDR3 is TGTGCCAGCAGACCCCACGGGAGCACAGATACGCAGTATTTT. It is translated as CASRPHGSTDTQYF.

The CDR3 here is CASSLARGWDTEAFF. The CDR3 nucleotides read TGCGCCAGCAGCTTGGCAAGGGGCTGGGACACTGAAGCTTTCTTT. The V call is TRBV5-1, the J call TRBJ1-1, with D possibly matching TRBD1 (5 bases). The CDR3 is 15 residues long. Looked up from germline, CDR1 is SGHRS and CDR2 is YFSETQ. V lost 0 bases and J 3 bases, leaving 12 bases between the germline ends.

This clonotype was seen a handful of times. The rearrangement links TRBV12-3 or TRBV12-4 to TRBJ1-1, with D unresolved. This CDR3 is built from 13 residues. V lost 7 bases to trimming and J lost 8 bases, with 17 bases between them. The CDR3 region is CASIPNGGGEAFF. CDR3 nucleotide sequence: TGTGCCAGCATCCCAAATGGTGGAGGGGAAGCTTTCTTT.